Listed below are T cell receptor beta chains from one sample, sequenced in a study of shared clonotypes between healthy human individuals. The data were produced by immunoSEQ multiplex PCR, yet TCRdb's version contains in-frame clones alone and is incomplete. This sample has about 520,000 clones, with approximately 81% found just once. Sequencing was performed on PBMCs. All receptors come from a woman aged 40-49 years in good health. Some clones in this sample may be carry-over from other donors' samples. CDR3s include the opening cysteine and the closing phenylalanine or tryptophan. The D gene is left open where the match is weak. Not all rows give a size; the values are once, few, many and, for expanded clones, a class.

j_gene,v_gene,abundance,d_gene,CDR3nt,CDR3aa
TRBJ1-1,TRBV7-9,NA,NA,TGTGCCAGCAGCTACTATGAAGCTTTCTTT,CASSYYEAFF
TRBJ1-1,TRBV7-9,NA,NA,TGTGCCAGCAATCGGGGATACGGGGACACTGAAGCTTTCTTT,CASNRGYGDTEAFF
TRBJ1-2,TRBV19,few,NA,TGTGCCAGCTATACGGTCCGGACGAGGGGACGTGATGGCTACACCTTC,CASYTVRTRGRDGYTF
TRBJ2-7,TRBV28,NA,NA,TGTGCCAGCAGTACAGGACCGCCCTCCTACGAGCAGTACTTC,CASSTGPPSYEQYF
TRBJ2-3,TRBV11-2,NA,NA,TGTGCCAGCAGCTCAGACGGGGCTAGCACAGATACGCAGTATTTT,CASSSDGASTDTQYF
TRBJ1-5,TRBV27,NA,NA,TGTGCCAGCAGTCAGACAGAGTATCAGCCCCAGCATTTT,CASSQTEYQPQHF
TRBJ1-2,TRBV30,NA,NA,TGTGCCTGGAGTCGGACAGCAATCTATGGCTACACCTTC,CAWSRTAIYGYTF
TRBJ2-7,TRBV29-1,once,TRBD2,TGCAGCGTTTCGACTAGCGGCTACGAGCAGTACTTC,CSVSTSGYEQYF
TRBJ2-1,TRBV7-2,NA,TRBD2,TGTGCCAGCAGCTTACGGCTAGCGGGCTCTGAGCAGTTCTTC,CASSLRLAGSEQFF
TRBJ1-5,TRBV28,NA,NA,TGTGCCAGCAACGACAGGTATCATAGCAATCAGCCCCAGCATTTT,CASNDRYHSNQPQHF
TRBJ2-7,TRBV10-3,few,TRBD1,TGTGCCATCAAAACCGGGACAGGTTCCTACGAGCAGTACTTC,CAIKTGTGSYEQYF
TRBJ1-1,TRBV21-1,once,NA,TGTGCCAGCAGCAGACGACGCGGGACTCCGGATCCCGACATGAACACTGAAGCTTTCTTT,CASSRRRGTPDPDMNTEAFF
TRBJ1-5,TRBV9,NA,NA,TGTGCCAGCAGCGTAAAGGGGGAAATGGTACAGCCCCAGCATTTT,CASSVKGEMVQPQHF
TRBJ2-4,TRBV28,few,NA,TGTGCCAGCAGCGTCGGACACTTAGCCAAAAACATTCAGTACTTC,CASSVGHLAKNIQYF
TRBJ2-1,TRBV5-6,NA,TRBD2,TGTGCCAGCAGGACCGGGACTAGCGGGAGCGGGGAGCAGTTCTTC,CASRTGTSGSGEQFF
TRBJ2-5,TRBV28,NA,NA,TGTGCCAGCAGTTCCCAGGGCTTCCAAGAGACCCAGTACTTC,CASSSQGFQETQYF
TRBJ2-7,TRBV19,NA,NA,TGTGCCAGTAGCCCCACAGGGGGGGCAAACGAGCAGTACTTC,CASSPTGGANEQYF
TRBJ2-7,TRBV11-2,NA,NA,TGTGCCAGCAGCCCTCGGACGGGAACCTACGAGCAGTACTTC,CASSPRTGTYEQYF
TRBJ1-1,TRBV30,NA,TRBD1,TGTGCCTGGAACGCCGGGACAGGGGCTTCTTACACTGAAGCTTTCTTT,CAWNAGTGASYTEAFF
TRBJ2-5,TRBV11-2,NA,NA,TGTGCCAGCAGCTTAGATGGGGTGGAGACCCAGTACTTC,CASSLDGVETQYF
TRBJ2-7,TRBV19,NA,TRBD2,TGTGCCGGGGGACTAGCGGGAGACGAGCAGTACTTC,CAGGLAGDEQYF
TRBJ2-3,TRBV7-2,NA,NA,TGTGCCAGCAGCTTAGAGGGCCCAGATACGCAGTATTTT,CASSLEGPDTQYF